Listed below are T cell receptor beta chains from one sample, sequenced in a study of blood T cell repertoires in COVID-19. The table came from immunoSEQ multiplex PCR; TCRdb's copy has only in-frame clones and leaves some out. This table holds almost 250,000 clones, approximately 85% found once. Sequencing used peripheral blood. The receptors shown here come from a woman older than 75 with COVID-19, enrolled during active disease. Both conserved end residues are part of each CDR3. The D gene is left open where the match is weak. Clone size is shown for a subset of rows, as once, few, many or a class of expanded clone.

V	D	size	J	DNA	CDR3
TRBV7-2	NA	few	TRBJ1-2	TGTGCCAGCAGCGCAGCAACCGACAGGTTCGGGGGCTACACCTTC	CASSAATDRFGGYTF
TRBV7-2	NA	NA	TRBJ1-6	TGTGCCAGCAGCTTAGCCAGGTTAGGTTCACCCCTCCACTTT	CASSLARLGSPLHF
TRBV4-2	TRBD2	once	TRBJ2-1	TGTGCCAGCAGCGTACGACTAGCGGGGGGGCAGAATGAGCAGTTCTTC	CASSVRLAGGQNEQFF
TRBV28	TRBD1	few	TRBJ1-5	TGTGCCAGCAGTCGTCGGACAGGGGACAATCAGCCCCAGCATTTT	CASSRRTGDNQPQHF
TRBV11-2	NA	NA	TRBJ1-2	TGTGCCAGCAGCTCAGGTGATTTCATGTATGGCTACACCTTC	CASSSGDFMYGYTF
TRBV15	NA	NA	TRBJ1-5	TGTGCCACCAGCAGAGAGGGCTCAGGCTGGAATCAGCCCCAGCATTTT	CATSREGSGWNQPQHF
TRBV10-3	NA	NA	TRBJ1-5	TGTGCCATCAGTGCCGGGACACAGAATCAGCCCCAGCATTTT	CAISAGTQNQPQHF
TRBV28	NA	NA	TRBJ2-1	TGTGCCAGCAGTGTACTCGGGGGGCTCTCACCTAATGAGCAGTTCTTC	CASSVLGGLSPNEQFF
TRBV18	TRBD1	once	TRBJ1-1	TGTGCCAGCTCACCACTTACAGGGGGCGAGACTTACACTGAAGCTTTCTTT	CASSPLTGGETYTEAFF
TRBV3-1/TRBV3-2	TRBD1	NA	TRBJ1-4	TGTGCCAGCAGGGAGGCAGGGGGAAAACTGTTTTTT	CASREAGGKLFF
TRBV11-2	TRBD1	once	TRBJ1-1	TGTGCCAGCAGCCACCGAGGACAGGGGGGCACTGAAGCTTTCTTT	CASSHRGQGGTEAFF
TRBV7-8	TRBD1	NA	TRBJ1-6	TGTGCCAGCAGCTCGCGCATATTAAACAGGGGGCTGGGTTCACCCCTCCACTTT	CASSSRILNRGLGSPLHF
TRBV15	NA	NA	TRBJ1-2	TGTGCCACCAGCAGAGATCGGGACCGCGGGGATGGCTACACCTTC	CATSRDRDRGDGYTF
TRBV18	TRBD1	NA	TRBJ1-2	TGTGCCAGCTCACCACCTAAGGACAGGGGCAGCTATGGCTACACCTTC	CASSPPKDRGSYGYTF
TRBV30	TRBD2	NA	TRBJ2-1	TGTGCCTGGAGTCCCCAGTGGGGGGGTGAGCAGTTCTTC	CAWSPQWGGEQFF
TRBV5-1	NA	NA	TRBJ1-2	TGCGCCAGCAGCTTGGAGCGGGGGTCCTATGGCTACACCTTC	CASSLERGSYGYTF
TRBV28	TRBD2	NA	TRBJ2-7	TGTGCCAGCAGCGTTCTACTAGCGGGGGGCTACGAGCAGTACTTC	CASSVLLAGGYEQYF
TRBV10-1	NA	NA	TRBJ1-3	TGCGCCAGCCAACATCGGGGTGGAAACACCATATATTTT	CASQHRGGNTIYF
TRBV7-3	NA	NA	TRBJ2-5	TGTGCCAGCAGCTTAGATGGGGGGGGCCTAGAGACCCAGTACTTC	CASSLDGGGLETQYF
TRBV28	TRBD1	NA	TRBJ1-1	TGTGCCAGCAGCTCGGACAGGGGGCGTACTGAAGCTTTCTTT	CASSSDRGRTEAFF
TRBV7-9	TRBD1	NA	TRBJ2-7	TGTGCCAGCAGCTTAGGAACAGGGGGACCCTACGAGCAGTACTTC	CASSLGTGGPYEQYF
TRBV19	NA	NA	TRBJ1-1	TGTGCCAGTAGTAACAGGGCTATCACTGAAGCTTTCTTT	CASSNRAITEAFF
TRBV10-3	TRBD1	NA	TRBJ1-4	TGTGCCATCAGTGAGTCGAGGGACAGTACTAATGAAAAACTGTTTTTT	CAISESRDSTNEKLFF
TRBV6-2/TRBV6-3	NA	NA	TRBJ1-5	TGTGCCAGCAGCGGACAGCAAAATCAGCCCCAGCATTTT	CASSGQQNQPQHF
TRBV6-5	TRBD1	few	TRBJ1-5	TGTGCCAGCAGGGGACAGGGCAGCAATCAGCCCCAGCATTTT	CASRGQGSNQPQHF
TRBV5-1	TRBD1	NA	TRBJ1-4	TGCGCCAGCAGCTTAACAGGGGCAACTAATGAAAAACTGTTTTTT	CASSLTGATNEKLFF
TRBV5-1	NA	once	TRBJ1-2	TGCGCCAGCAGCTTGGATCTGGCTGGCTACACCTTC	CASSLDLAGYTF
TRBV2	TRBD2	NA	TRBJ2-7	TGTGCCAGCAGTCTCAGCGGGGGGGCGGGACGCGAGCAGTACTTC	CASSLSGGAGREQYF
TRBV24-1	TRBD1	NA	TRBJ1-2	TGTGCCACCAGTGATCACCAGACGGGACAGGTCGCTGGCTACACCTTC	CATSDHQTGQVAGYTF
TRBV6-6	TRBD1	NA	TRBJ2-7	TGTGCCAGCAGTTCACAGGGGACAGGCTCCTACGAGCAGTACTTC	CASSSQGTGSYEQYF
TRBV4-3	NA	NA	TRBJ1-1	TGCGCCAGCAGCCAACAACTCGGGACAGAAGCTTTCTTT	CASSQQLGTEAFF
TRBV25-1	NA	NA	TRBJ1-1	TGTGCCAGCAGTGAAACAGGTATGAACACTGAAGCTTTCTTT	CASSETGMNTEAFF
TRBV2	NA	NA	TRBJ1-1	TGTGCCAGCAAGGGGGAGTACTATTTGAACACTGAAGCTTTCTTT	CASKGEYYLNTEAFF
TRBV20-1	NA	NA	TRBJ1-3	TGCAGTGCTAGTTCGGGGTACTCTGGAAACACCATATATTTT	CSASSGYSGNTIYF
TRBV5-1	NA	once	TRBJ1-1	TGCGCCAGCAGCGCGGACCAGGGCACTGAAGCTTTCTTT	CASSADQGTEAFF
TRBV28	TRBD1	once	TRBJ2-7	TGTGCCAGCAGTTTCCCGGACAGGACCTCCTACGAGCAGTACTTC	CASSFPDRTSYEQYF
TRBV18	NA	NA	TRBJ1-4	TGTGCCAGCTCACCACCTCAGGGACAAGGAGAAAAACTGTTTTTT	CASSPPQGQGEKLFF
TRBV18	NA	NA	TRBJ2-2	TGTGCCAGCTCACAGAACAGCCCGAACACCGGGGAGCTGTTTTTT	CASSQNSPNTGELFF
TRBV7-2	NA	NA	TRBJ1-6	TGTGCCAGCAGCTCCAGACACTCGGGGTCCTATAATTCACCCCTCCACTTT	CASSSRHSGSYNSPLHF
TRBV5-1	TRBD2	NA	TRBJ2-3	TGCGCCAGCAGCGCCGGGACTACCCCCACAGATACGCAGTATTTT	CASSAGTTPTDTQYF
TRBV7-6	TRBD1	NA	TRBJ2-7	TGTGCCAGCAGCTTACGGACAGGGGCCCCCTACGAGCAGTACTTC	CASSLRTGAPYEQYF
TRBV18	NA	NA	TRBJ1-1	TGTGCCAGCTCCCCCAGGGGGAACACTGAAGCTTTCTTT	CASSPRGNTEAFF
TRBV14	NA	NA	TRBJ1-2	TGTGCCAGCAGCCAAGTAGCGGGAGTGACTAACTATGGCTACACCTTC	CASSQVAGVTNYGYTF
TRBV10-3	NA	NA	TRBJ2-5	TGTGCCATCAGTACCACTCCCCGAGGGCTAGCGAGATCTGGGACCCAGTACTTC	CAISTTPRGLARSGTQYF
TRBV10-2	TRBD1	NA	TRBJ1-1	TGCGCCAGCAGAAAAAACCGGGACAGGGAATCTGAAGCTTTCTTT	CASRKNRDRESEAFF
TRBV19	TRBD1	NA	TRBJ2-6	TGTGCCAGTAGTATAAGGACAGGGAAACTGTCAGGGGCCAACGTCCTGACTTTC	CASSIRTGKLSGANVLTF
TRBV30	NA	NA	TRBJ1-3	TGTGCCTGGAGTGGAGCTTCGGGAAACACCATATATTTT	CAWSGASGNTIYF
TRBV28	TRBD2	once	TRBJ2-3	TGTGCCAGCAGTTTATATGCGGGGGTTCCCCATTTT	CASSLYAGVPHF
TRBV7-2	NA	NA	TRBJ2-7	TGTGCCAGCAGCTCCAGCAGGGGCAACGAGCAGTACTTC	CASSSSRGNEQYF
TRBV30	NA	NA	TRBJ1-5	TGTGCCTGGAGTGGGGCATCACAAGGCCAGCCCCAGCATTTT	CAWSGASQGQPQHF
TRBV11-1	TRBD1	NA	TRBJ2-2	TGTGCCGGCAAAGGGACAGGGTCAATCGGGGAGCTGTTTTTT	CAGKGTGSIGELFF
TRBV2	TRBD1	few	TRBJ1-2	TGTGCCAGCACCGGACAGGGGGCGGGCTATGGCTACACCTTC	CASTGQGAGYGYTF
TRBV28	TRBD1	NA	TRBJ1-4	TGTGCCAGCAGTACCACAGGGGGCCTAAATGAAAAACTGTTTTTT	CASSTTGGLNEKLFF
TRBV28	TRBD1	NA	TRBJ1-2	TGTGCCAGCAGTCCACTGACAGGGACGGAGTATGGCTACACCTTC	CASSPLTGTEYGYTF
TRBV21-1	NA	NA	TRBJ2-7	TGTGCCAGCAGCAAAACTAGTCACCCAGAATCGCCGGGACTCAGTAGCCACGAGCAGTACTTC	CASSKTSHPESPGLSSHEQYF